A selection of T cell receptor beta chains follows, all from one sample in a study of control samples from healthy donors and cancer patients. Some clones are missing from TCRdb's copy, which holds only in-frame ones; the method was immunoSEQ multiplex PCR. The repertoire consists of approximately 97,000 clones, with roughly 89% occurring once and the leading ten covering under 4%. Sequenced: blood. These receptor sequences come from a human donor in good health. The donor label of this sample is uncertain. Each CDR3 is given with its conserved first and last residue. A D gene is named only where the DNA matches it firmly. Part of the rows lack a size; the others show once, few, many or a class for expanded clones.

clone size | CDR3 length | D gene | J gene | V gene | CDR3 DNA | CDR3 protein
. | 17 | . | TRBJ1-4 | TRBV19 | TGTGCCAGTAGTATGGTGGACCACCGGAGGGCTAATGAAAAACTGTTTTTT | CASSMVDHRRANEKLFF
. | 15 | . | TRBJ2-1 | TRBV5-1 | TGCGCCAGCAGCTTGGAAGGCGCTGGCTACAATGAGCAGTTCTTC | CASSLEGAGYNEQFF
. | 14 | . | TRBJ1-1 | TRBV18 | TGTGCCAGCTCAGAGCGAGGCACGAACACTGAAGCTTTCTTT | CASSERGTNTEAFF
. | 14 | . | TRBJ1-2 | TRBV9 | TGTGCCAGCAGCGTAGCTACAGGGAACTATGGCTACACCTTC | CASSVATGNYGYTF
. | 14 | TRBD1 | TRBJ1-1 | TRBV30 | TGTGCCTGGAAAAAGGGACAGGGATACACTGAAGCTTTCTTT | CAWKKGQGYTEAFF
. | 13 | TRBD1 | TRBJ1-1 | TRBV13 | TGTGCCAGCAGCACGACAGGGTGGACTGAAGCTTTCTTT | CASSTTGWTEAFF
. | 17 | . | TRBJ2-1 | TRBV4-1 | TGCGCCAGCAGCCTCTCTGCACCCGATACGGGGTACAATGAGCAGTTCTTC | CASSLSAPDTGYNEQFF
. | 14 | . | TRBJ1-5 | TRBV6-5 | TGTGCCAGCAGTCTTACGGCTGGGCTACAGCCCCAGCATTTT | CASSLTAGLQPQHF
. | 13 | . | TRBJ1-2 | TRBV2 | TGTGCCAGCAGCCCACCCCCGGGCTATGGCTACACCTTC | CASSPPPGYGYTF
. | 15 | TRBD1 | TRBJ2-5 | TRBV2 | TGTGCCAGCAGTGAGGGGGGACAGGGTGGAGAGACCCAGTACTTC | CASSEGGQGGETQYF
. | 13 | . | TRBJ1-2 | TRBV18 | TGTGCCAGCTCACCGGACAGTAGCAGGGGCTACACCTTC | CASSPDSSRGYTF
. | 14 | TRBD1 | TRBJ2-1 | TRBV24-1 | TGTGCCACCAGTGATGCCGGACAGGGCTATGAGCAGTTCTTC | CATSDAGQGYEQFF
. | 12 | . | TRBJ1-1 | TRBV12-3/TRBV12-4 | TGTGCCAGCAGTTTAGTCCACACTGAAGCTTTCTTT | CASSLVHTEAFF
. | 16 | . | TRBJ1-1 | TRBV28 | TGTGCCAGCAGTTTCATGACTGTGCCCTTGAACACTGAAGCTTTCTTT | CASSFMTVPLNTEAFF
once | 14 | . | TRBJ2-1 | TRBV6-5 | TGTGCCAGCAGCGTAGGGGTGGCCCACAATGAGCAGTTCTTC | CASSVGVAHNEQFF
. | 13 | . | TRBJ1-2 | TRBV9 | TGTGCCAGCAGCCAGGGGTCACCAGGTGGCTACACCTTC | CASSQGSPGGYTF
. | 19 | TRBD2 | TRBJ2-2 | TRBV6-1 | TGTGCCAGCAGTGACCAGACTAGCGGGGGGACCCCGGGCACCGGGGAGCTGTTTTTT | CASSDQTSGGTPGTGELFF
. | 16 | TRBD1 | TRBJ2-5 | TRBV28 | TGTGCCAGCAGTTTGGGACCCGGGACAGGACAAGAGACCCAGTACTTC | CASSLGPGTGQETQYF
. | 14 | TRBD1 | TRBJ1-5 | TRBV27 | TGTGCCAGCAGCCGGGACAGGGGCAATCAGCCCCAGCATTTT | CASSRDRGNQPQHF
. | 15 | TRBD1 | TRBJ2-1 | TRBV18 | TGTGCCAGCTCACTCACCGGGACAGCTTCCAATGAGCAGTTCTTC | CASSLTGTASNEQFF
. | 16 | . | TRBJ2-3 | TRBV7-9 | TGTGCCAGCAGCTTAGATACTAGCACTGGCCCAGATACGCAGTATTTT | CASSLDTSTGPDTQYF
. | 13 | TRBD1 | TRBJ1-1 | TRBV18 | TGTGCCAGCTCAGGACAGGGACTGACTGAAGCTTTCTTT | CASSGQGLTEAFF
once | 14 | . | TRBJ1-1 | TRBV10-3 | TGTGCCATCAGTGAACAGGGTTCGGACACTGAAGCTTTCTTT | CAISEQGSDTEAFF
. | 13 | . | TRBJ1-2 | TRBV5-6 | TGTGCCAGCAGCTTCGACAGCTCCTATGGCTACACCTTC | CASSFDSSYGYTF